This passage covers 27 T cell receptor beta chains from one sample sequenced in a study of T cell responses to AZD1222 COVID-19 vaccine. Here immunoSEQ multiplex PCR was the method, and the copy in TCRdb shows in-frame clones only, minus some. This sample carries tens of thousands of clones, around 84% of them seen once, and the ten largest clones take about 10%. The sample consisted of peripheral blood, taken 28 days after the second AZD1222 dose. The receptors stem from an adult who received the AZD1222 COVID-19 vaccine.

The V call is TRBV12-3 or TRBV12-4, the J call TRBJ2-7; D unresolved. V dropped 4 bases and J dropped 5 bases, with 12 bases sitting between them. CDR3 length equals 13 residues. CDR3: CASSSGWANEQYF. The CDR3 DNA reads TGTGCCAGCAGTTCTGGCTGGGCGAACGAGCAGTACTTC.

The chain uses TRBV9 and TRBJ2-5, with 7 positions matching TRBD2. The trim removed 4 bases at V and 1 base at J, leaving 7 bases unmatched. CDR1 is SGDLS, CDR2 YYNGEE, per germline. The CDR3 covers 15 residues. CDR3 sequence reads: CASSFLAGRQETQYF. CDR3 coding DNA: TGTGCCAGCAGCTTCTTAGCGGGTCGCCAAGAGACCCAGTACTTC.

The V gene is TRBV28, the J gene TRBJ2-1, with 8 positions matching TRBD1. Losses at the gene ends were 5 bases for V and 4 bases for J; bases not matched to a gene: 7. The V gene's germline CDR1 is MDHEN and CDR2 SYDVKM. CDR3 length: 15 residues. The CDR3 sequence: CASSARDRGYNEQFF. As DNA, the CDR3 is TGTGCCAGCAGTGCCCGAGACAGGGGATACAATGAGCAGTTCTTC.

The rearrangement uses TRBV3-1 (or the pseudogene TRBV3-2) and TRBJ2-5; D call uncertain. The CDR3 loop spans 11 amino acids. Per germline, CDR1 LGHDT and CDR2 YNNKEL (reference sequence). With 7 bases removed from V and 7 bases from J, the gap between germline ends came to 10 bases. CDR3 nucleotide sequence: TGTGCCAGCATCTCCCCGGGGACCCAGTACTTC. Translated: CASISPGTQYF.

This chain links TRBV7-9 with TRBJ2-7, with TRBD2 matching 7 bases. This CDR3 region has 15 residues. Germline lookup yields CDR1 SEHNR and CDR2 FQNEAQ (reference sequence). Trimming took 5 bases from V and 2 from J; bases not matched to a gene: 9. In DNA form, the CDR3 reads TGTGCCAGCAGCACTCCCTTGGCGGGGGCCTACGAGCAGTACTTC. Protein: CASSTPLAGAYEQYF.

The V and J genes are TRBV7-9 and TRBJ2-7; 7 nucleotides match TRBD1. Looked up from germline, CDR1 is SEHNR and CDR2 is FQNEAQ (reference sequence). The CDR3 sequence is 15 residues long. J gave up 0 bases and V 0 bases, and 2 bases lay outside the gene matches. As DNA, the CDR3 is TGTGCCAGCAGCTTAGCCCGGGACAGCTCCTACGAGCAGTACTTC. Residues: CASSLARDSSYEQYF.

This clone was found once. V and J are TRBV12-1 and TRBJ2-2; TRBD1 reflects the table's D call only, with no check against the DNA. TRBV12-1 is noted as a pseudogene. This CDR3 comprises 20 residues. CDR3 bases: TGTGCCAGCAGCTTTCACACAGGACAGGGGGCGAGGGAGAACACCGGGGAGCTGTTTTTT. Protein: CASSFHTGQGARENTGELFF.

The chain recombines TRBV5-5 with TRBJ1-2; D is unclear. The germline V gene encodes CDR1 SGHKS and CDR2 YYEKEE (reference sequence). V lost 0 bases, J lost 1 base, and 10 bases lay in between. The CDR3 runs 15 residues. CDR3 residues: CASSLGVGINYGYTF. CDR3 DNA sequence: TGTGCCAGCAGCTTGGGGGTAGGGATTAACTATGGCTACACCTTC.

The rearrangement uses TRBV2 and TRBJ2-7; D might be TRBD2 (6 bases). Germline values: CDR1 SNHLY, CDR2 FYNNEI. CDR3 size: 16 residues. With 3 bases removed from V and 0 bases from J, the gap between germline ends came to 15 bases. The CDR3 protein is CASSEWTGASSYEQYF. DNA of the CDR3: TGTGCCAGCAGTGAGTGGACGGGAGCCTCCTCCTACGAGCAGTACTTC.

This clone was counted once. V usage is TRBV3-1 (or the pseudogene TRBV3-2) and J usage is TRBJ2-1; 9 positions match TRBD2. Germline V gene lookup returns CDR1 LGHDT and CDR2 YNNKEL (reference sequence). The CDR3 runs to 14 residues. CDR3 residues: CATKSGRPDDEQFF. The CDR3 bases are TGTGCGACCAAAAGCGGGAGGCCCGATGATGAGCAGTTCTTC.

CDR3 sequence (DNA): TGTGCCAGCAGCTTAGGGCAGGGTGTTGGCACAGATACGCAGTATTTT. Translation gives CASSLGQGVGTDTQYF. The chain is built from TRBV7-2 and TRBJ2-3; perhaps TRBD1 as D (5 bases). CDR1 is SGHTA, CDR2 FQGNSA, per germline. The CDR3 runs 16 residues. Trimming pared 1 base from V and 1 base from J, leaving 12 bases between.

V usage is TRBV5-1 and J usage is TRBJ2-7; D remains ambiguous. The germline CDR1 and CDR2 sequences are SGHRS and YFSETQ. The CDR3 sequence is 13 residues long. V shed 0 bases and J shed 6 bases, with 10 bases lying between them. The DNA for the CDR3 is TGCGCCAGCAGCTTGGCCCCTGTCCCCGAGCAGTACTTC. It yields the protein CASSLAPVPEQYF.

The genes are TRBV7-9 and TRBJ2-7, with D tentatively TRBD1 (5 bases). V dropped 5 bases and J dropped 6 bases, with 20 bases sitting between them. The germline V gene encodes CDR1 SEHNR and CDR2 FQNEAQ (reference sequence). The CDR3 contains 15 residues. The CDR3 region has the DNA TGTGCCAGCAGCCCCTCGGTGGTGGGGCGCGCCGAGCAGTACTTC. Its translation is CASSPSVVGRAEQYF.

This chain links TRBV28 with TRBJ2-6; D not certain. The CDR3 spans 15 residues. V was pared by 5 bases and J by 4 bases, with 12 bases between. CDR1 and CDR2 from the germline V gene are MDHEN and SYDVKM. The CDR3 reads CASSSPGSGANVLTF. DNA for the CDR3: TGTGCCAGCAGTAGCCCCGGGTCGGGGGCCAACGTCCTGACTTTC.

This chain connects TRBV28 to TRBJ2-2; D unclear. The germline V gene encodes CDR1 MDHEN and CDR2 SYDVKM. This CDR3 spans 14 amino acids. V was clipped by 1 base and J by 0 bases, with 3 bases between them. CDR3 sequence (DNA): TGTGCCAGCAGTTTATATTCGAACACCGGGGAGCTGTTTTTT. It specifies CASSLYSNTGELFF.

V is TRBV19 and J is TRBJ1-4; D uncertain. V lost 3 bases and J 8 bases, leaving 4 bases between the germline ends. Germline loops: CDR1 LNHDA, CDR2 SQIVND (reference sequence). The CDR3 consists of 11 residues. CDR3 nucleotides: TGTGCCAGTAGTATTGTGGAAAAACTGTTTTTT. It codes for CASSIVEKLFF.

The chain is built from TRBV30 and TRBJ2-1; no reliable D call. The CDR3 covers 11 residues. V lost 1 base and J lost 9, with 7 bases in between. Germline V CDR1 and CDR2: GTSNPN, SVGIG (reference sequence). CDR3 amino acids: CAWSEQGEQFF. The DNA for the CDR3 is TGTGCCTGGAGTGAACAAGGTGAGCAGTTCTTC.

This chain links TRBV15 with TRBJ1-2; D perhaps matches TRBD1 (5 bases). V was clipped by 1 base and J by 2 bases, with 14 bases between them. This CDR3 is built from 16 residues. Germline CDR1 reads LNHNV; CDR2 reads YYDKDF (reference sequence). Written as DNA, the CDR3 is TGTGCCACCAGCAGAGGAGGGGCCATGGGGAACTATGGCTACACCTTC. Its protein product is CATSRGGAMGNYGYTF.

To note about this clone: Other DNA sequences in this sample translate to the same CDR3. The chain combines TRBV5-1 with TRBJ1-1, with D unresolved. CDR3 length: 14 amino acids. The V end lost 0 bases, the J end lost 1 base, and 7 bases lay between the germline ends. The germline V gene has CDR1 SGHRS and CDR2 YFSETQ. The CDR3 protein is CASSLDGSNTEAFF. DNA for the CDR3: TGCGCCAGCAGCTTGGACGGTTCGAACACTGAAGCTTTCTTT.

The rearrangement links TRBV6-4 to TRBJ1-2, with 8 bases lining up with TRBD1. The J segment lost 6 bases and the V segment lost 2 bases, leaving 8 bases of the junction unmatched. The CDR3 has 15 residues. Germline V gives CDR1 MRHNA, CDR2 SNTAGT. The CDR3 sequence is CASSDGNRGTDGYTF. The CDR3 DNA follows: TGTGCCAGCAGTGACGGAAACAGGGGGACCGATGGCTACACCTTC.

The chain recombines TRBV28 with TRBJ2-5, with D maybe TRBD2 (7 bases). This CDR3 has 15 residues. In germline, CDR1 is MDHEN, CDR2 SYDVKM. V lost 8 bases and J lost 2, with 18 bases in between. The CDR3 bases are TGTGCCAGCTCTAGGGGGGGCAGATTACAAGAGACCCAGTACTTC. Protein: CASSRGGRLQETQYF.

This chain joins TRBV7-9 and TRBJ1-1, with 9 positions matching TRBD1. CDR1 is SEHNR, CDR2 FQNEAQ, per germline (reference sequence). The CDR3 totals 14 residues. Trimming removed 4 bases from V and 7 bases from J; junction bases left unmatched: 7. Here the CDR3 reads CASSSAGTGIEAFF. CDR3 DNA sequence: TGTGCCAGCAGCTCAGCCGGGACAGGGATTGAAGCTTTCTTT.

This clone has a single count. The chain joins TRBV19 to TRBJ2-5; D is unresolved. CDR3 length equals 13 residues. V was trimmed by 6 bases and J by 5 bases, leaving 13 bases between them. CDR1 and CDR2 (germline): LNHDA, SQIVND (reference sequence). The CDR3 DNA reads TGTGCCAGTAGACTCCCCGGAGTGGAGACCCAGTACTTC. It codes for CASRLPGVETQYF.

This chain connects TRBV5-1 to TRBJ1-2; no definite D call. Germline CDR1 SGHRS, CDR2 YFSETQ. V gave up 2 bases and J gave up 0 bases, with 11 bases separating them. The CDR3 totals 15 residues. CDR3 sequence (DNA): TGCGCCAGCAGCTTTTCCGGGCCCCCTAACTATGGCTACACCTTC. It is translated as CASSFSGPPNYGYTF.

This chain uses TRBV7-2 with TRBJ1-5; TRBD1 might be the D (6 bases). V was trimmed by 6 bases and J by 5 bases, leaving 17 bases between them. The CDR3 runs 15 residues. Germline loops: CDR1 SGHTA, CDR2 FQGNSA. This chain's CDR3 is CASRMGGGADQPQHF. CDR3 DNA sequence: TGTGCCAGCAGGATGGGAGGGGGGGCCGATCAGCCCCAGCATTTT.

The rearrangement joins TRBV2 to TRBJ2-5; D possibly corresponds to TRBD2 (5 bases). Germline V gene sequence: CDR1 SNHLY, CDR2 FYNNEI. Trimming took off 3 bases at V and 5 bases at J, with 10 bases between the two ends. CDR3 length: 13 residues. The chain's CDR3 is CASSDGWEETQYF. CDR3 DNA: TGTGCCAGCAGTGACGGATGGGAGGAGACCCAGTACTTC. The whole variable domain, filled in from reference TRBV2 and TRBJ2-5, reads EPEVTQTPSHQVTQMGQEVILRCVPISNHLYFYWYRQILGQKVEFLVSFYNNEISEKSEIFDDQFSVERPDGSNFTLKIRSTKLEDSAMYFCASSDGWEETQYFGPGTRLLVL.

The V and J genes are TRBV10-3 and TRBJ2-7, with TRBD2 identical over 13 bases. V was pared by 8 bases and J by 6 bases, with 7 bases of the junction left unmatched. The CDR3 has 14 amino acids. Germline V gene lookup returns CDR1 ENHRY and CDR2 SYGVKD. In nucleotides, the CDR3 is TGTGCCATCGGACTAGCGGGAGATGGTGGCGAGCAGTACTTC. Its protein product is CAIGLAGDGGEQYF.